This T cell receptor beta chain originates from a study of Graves' ophthalmopathy and Graves' hyperthyroidism. Researchers took RNA transcripts and amplified TCR beta CDR3 regions from them. RT-PCR with HTBI primers came first, then second-round multiplex PCR. A single record per CDR3 protein comes from TCRdb applying MiXCR to the multiplex PCR reads. The sample consists of over a million distinct CDR3 sequences, less than 45% of them appearing once. V was cut by 6 bases and J by 4 bases, with 9 bases left in between. Per the germline V gene, CDR1 is SGHVS and CDR2 is FQNEAQ. This CDR3 contains 12 residues.

This clonotype originated in an adult man with Graves' hyperthyroidism. Material for sequencing was peripheral blood or thyroid tissue (not recorded which). V gene TRBV7-8 combines with J gene TRBJ1-2; D might be TRBD1 (5 bases). CDR3 amino acids: CASRTVSYGYTF. The CDR3 nucleotides are TGTGCCAGCAGGACAGTTAGCTATGGCTACACCTTC.